Listed below are T cell receptor beta chains from one sample, sequenced in a study of OX40 agonist ivuxolimab in advanced cancers. Sequencing used immunoSEQ multiplex PCR; TCRdb keeps in-frame clones, though not all of them. The data hold just over 60,000 clones, with 85% to 95% observed a single time. The material sequenced was CD4+ or CD8+ T cells sorted from blood, taken in a trial of the OX40 agonist ivuxolimab. Source of these receptors: an adult with an advanced solid tumor such as melanoma, head and neck, liver or kidney cancer. CDR3s include the opening cysteine and the closing phenylalanine or tryptophan. The D gene is left open where the match is weak. Not every row has a clone size; where given, it reads once, few, many or a size class.

J: TRBJ2-6
size: NA
V: TRBV9
D: TRBD1
DNA: TGTGCCAGCAGCGTACCCGGACAGGGAATCAGTGCAGCTGGGGCCAACGTCCTGACTTTC
CDR3: CASSVPGQGISAAGANVLTF

J: TRBJ1-2
size: NA
V: TRBV5-6
D: NA
DNA: TGTGCCAGCAGCTTGGGCGGCGTGACACATTATTTATCCTATGGCTACACCTTC
CDR3: CASSLGGVTHYLSYGYTF

J: TRBJ2-7
size: NA
V: TRBV29-1
D: NA
DNA: TGCAGCGTTGAAGATGGGGGGCAGGGGAACTACGAGCAGTACTTC
CDR3: CSVEDGGQGNYEQYF

J: TRBJ2-1
size: NA
V: TRBV14
D: NA
DNA: TGTGCCAGCAGCCTAGTCGAGGACTCCTACAATGAGCAGTTCTTC
CDR3: CASSLVEDSYNEQFF

J: TRBJ1-5
size: NA
V: TRBV10-2
D: NA
DNA: TGCGCCAGCAGTGAGTCGTTAGGGGACCAGCCCCAGCATTTT
CDR3: CASSESLGDQPQHF

J: TRBJ1-1
size: NA
V: TRBV11-3
D: NA
DNA: TGTGCCAGCAGCTTAGGACGCACAGGGAAGGGCACTGAAGCTTTCTTT
CDR3: CASSLGRTGKGTEAFF

J: TRBJ2-5
size: once
V: TRBV5-4
D: NA
DNA: TGTGCCAGCAGCTTGGCCCCCGGGGATCAAGAGACCCAGTACTTC
CDR3: CASSLAPGDQETQYF

J: TRBJ2-1
size: NA
V: TRBV5-1
D: NA
DNA: TGCGCCAGCAGCTTTACGCTGGACTATCGTTACAATGAGCAGTTCTTC
CDR3: CASSFTLDYRYNEQFF

J: TRBJ2-5
size: NA
V: TRBV12-2
D: NA
DNA: TGTGCAAGTCGCAGACCGGGACTAGCGGAAGAGACCCAGTACTTC
CDR3: CASRRPGLAEETQYF

J: TRBJ1-1
size: NA
V: TRBV5-1
D: TRBD1
DNA: TGCGCCAGCAGCCCCGGGACAGGGTCTTCGTATGCGACTGAAGCTTTCTTT
CDR3: CASSPGTGSSYATEAFF

J: TRBJ2-1
size: NA
V: TRBV19
D: NA
DNA: TGTGCCAGTAGTCCCCAGCGGGACAATGAGCAGTTCTTC
CDR3: CASSPQRDNEQFF

J: TRBJ2-1
size: NA
V: TRBV4-3
D: TRBD1
DNA: TGCGCCGTCCGGGACAGTCTCTTCTCCTACAATGAGCAGTTCTTC
CDR3: CAVRDSLFSYNEQFF

J: TRBJ2-1
size: NA
V: TRBV7-9
D: TRBD1
DNA: TGTGCCAGCAGCTTAGCCCAGGACAGGGGGCCGTGGAATGAGCAGTTCTTC
CDR3: CASSLAQDRGPWNEQFF

J: TRBJ2-7
size: NA
V: TRBV5-6
D: TRBD2
DNA: TGTGCCAGCGTCTCGGGAGGAGGCCTGGACGAGCAGTACTTC
CDR3: CASVSGGGLDEQYF

J: TRBJ2-7
size: NA
V: TRBV27
D: NA
DNA: TGTGCCAGCTGCGGGGACCCCTCCTACGAGCAGTACTTC
CDR3: CASCGDPSYEQYF

J: TRBJ2-3
size: few
V: TRBV25-1
D: TRBD2
DNA: TGTGCCAGCAGTGATCGGCGGGAGACGGATACGCAGTATTTT
CDR3: CASSDRRETDTQYF

J: TRBJ2-7
size: NA
V: TRBV11-2
D: NA
DNA: TGTGCCAGCAGCTTGGGGGGTTCCTACGAGCAGTACTTC
CDR3: CASSLGGSYEQYF

J: TRBJ2-7
size: NA
V: TRBV29-1
D: TRBD1
DNA: TGCAGCGCAATCGGAGGACAGGTTTCCCCCTACGAGCAGTACTTC
CDR3: CSAIGGQVSPYEQYF